Given below is one T cell receptor (beta chain) in context. PCR involved 60 Vbeta and 13 Jbeta primers. Libraries were prepared by immunoSEQ multiplex PCR; TCRdb keeps only in-frame clonotypes and omits some of them. The sample includes 110,000 to 150,000 clones, around 80% of them seen just once. The sample is drawn from a study of cytomegalovirus exposure and HLA in healthy donors. Germline CDR1 SGHRS, CDR2 YFSETQ. CDR3 size: 14 residues. Trimming removed 6 bases from V and 1 base from J, with 12 bases in between. The sample taken for sequencing was PBMCs. The chain couples TRBV5-1 to TRBJ2-3; D remains unclear. This receptor was taken from a woman aged 45-59 years in good health and CMV-seropositive. The CDR3: CASIPGYGTDTQYF. Here the CDR3 DNA reads TGCGCCAGCATCCCCGGGTATGGCACAGATACGCAGTATTTT.